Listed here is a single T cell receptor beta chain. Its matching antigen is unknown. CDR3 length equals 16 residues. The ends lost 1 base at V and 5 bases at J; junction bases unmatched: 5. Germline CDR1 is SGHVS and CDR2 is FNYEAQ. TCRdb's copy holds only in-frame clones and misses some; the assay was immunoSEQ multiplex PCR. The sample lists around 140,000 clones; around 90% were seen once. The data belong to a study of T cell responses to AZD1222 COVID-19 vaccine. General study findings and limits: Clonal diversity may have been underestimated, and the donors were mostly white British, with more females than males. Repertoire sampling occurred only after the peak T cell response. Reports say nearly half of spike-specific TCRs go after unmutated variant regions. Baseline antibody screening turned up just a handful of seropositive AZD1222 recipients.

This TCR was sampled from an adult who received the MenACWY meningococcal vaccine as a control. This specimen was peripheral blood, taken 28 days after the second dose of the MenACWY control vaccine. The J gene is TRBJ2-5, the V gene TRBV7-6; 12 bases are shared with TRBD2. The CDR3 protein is CASSLVSTSGSETQYF. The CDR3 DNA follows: TGTGCCAGCAGCTTAGTTTCGACTAGCGGGAGTGAGACCCAGTACTTC.